The 21 T cell receptor beta chains presented below share a single source sample, sequenced in a study of blood T cells in healthy people across ages. Primers used in a second PCR of about 6 to 12 cycles were a sample-barcoded 5' primer and a J-beta primer mix. Using its own MiXCR run on the 5' RACE reads, TCRdb lists one record per CDR3 protein. The table includes some 290,000 distinct CDR3 sequences, roughly a quarter detected once. The sequenced sample was blood. The source is a woman aged 70-85 years in good health.

This chain joins TRBV28 and TRBJ2-7, with 10 bases that match TRBD2. V shed 3 bases and J 6 bases; nucleotides not matched to a gene: 5. Germline V CDR1 and CDR2: MDHEN, SYDVKM. The CDR3 has 14 residues. The CDR3 reads CASSFILAGVEQYF. The CDR3 DNA reads as TGTGCCAGCAGTTTTATCCTAGCGGGAGTCGAGCAGTACTTC.

This clonotype was recorded a few times. The chain uses TRBV12-3 or TRBV12-4 and TRBJ2-2; TRBD2 matches 15 bases. There are 16 residues in the CDR3. V shed 5 bases, J shed 6 bases, and the junction held 4 bases outside the gene matches. CDR3 DNA: TGTGCCAGCAGTCTTAGGACTAGCGGGAGGGCCGGGGAGCTGTTTTTT. Translating gives CASSLRTSGRAGELFF.

This clonotype occurred many times. The rearrangement links TRBV4-3 to TRBJ2-5; 8 bases are shared with TRBD1. The CDR3 sequence is 17 residues long. Trimming removed 0 bases from V and 4 bases from J; junction bases left unmatched: 10. CDR1 is LGHNA and CDR2 is YSLEER in the germline V gene. CDR3 bases: TGCGCCAGCAGCCAAGACGGGACAGGCCGGGGATTAGAGACCCAGTACTTC. Translation gives CASSQDGTGRGLETQYF.

This clonotype was picked up many times. The chain joins TRBV20-1 to TRBJ2-7; 10 bases are shared with TRBD1. The CDR3 sequence is 14 residues long. Germline V lookup: CDR1 DFQATT, CDR2 SNEGSKA (reference sequence). Trimming removed 3 bases from V and 6 bases from J; junction bases left unmatched: 8. Here the CDR3 reads CSASQGQGLSEQYF. The CDR3 region has the DNA TGCAGTGCTAGCCAGGGACAGGGGTTAAGCGAGCAGTACTTC.

Only a few counts were recorded for this clonotype. The V gene is TRBV20-1, the J gene TRBJ2-7; D perhaps matches TRBD1 (7 bases). The CDR3 covers 16 residues. Germline-derived CDR1 and CDR2 are DFQATT and SNEGSKA (reference sequence). Trimming took 3 bases from V and 5 from J, leaving 23 bases between them. CDR3 DNA: TGCAGTGCTAGGCCGGAGGGGGGACAGCGCAGGCACGAGCAGTACTTC. It yields the protein CSARPEGGQRRHEQYF.

This clonotype was counted at least ten times. The chain uses TRBV12-3 or TRBV12-4 and TRBJ2-7; 9 bases align to TRBD2. Unmatched junction bases numbered 3, after V lost 1 base and J lost 2 bases. CDR3 length: 15 amino acids. The CDR3 bases are TGTGCCAGCAGTTTAGGGCTAGCGGGAACCTACGAGCAGTACTTC. Amino acids: CASSLGLAGTYEQYF.

A few counts support this clonotype. This chain connects TRBV24-1 to TRBJ2-1; D uncertain. There are 15 residues in the CDR3. The V gene lost 8 bases and the J gene lost 0 bases, with 13 bases spanning the gap. Germline V CDR1 and CDR2: KGHDR, SFDVKD. CDR3 sequence: CATIPRRSSYNEQFF. In DNA, the CDR3 is TGTGCCACCATACCTCGGAGAAGCTCCTACAATGAGCAGTTCTTC.

There are a few counts of this clonotype. This sequence joins TRBV11-2 and TRBJ2-7; 8 nucleotides agree with TRBD2. V was pared by 0 bases and J by 6 bases, with 4 bases of the junction left unmatched. The length of the CDR3 is 14 residues. Germline assignment: CDR1 SGHAT and CDR2 FQNNGV. CDR3 loop: CASSLEGGRTEQYF. In DNA, the CDR3 is TGTGCCAGCAGCTTAGAAGGCGGGAGGACCGAGCAGTACTTC.

This chain joins TRBV28 and TRBJ2-5, with D hard to call. The DNA end favors TRBJ2-7, so the J call may be wrong. Germline loops: CDR1 MDHEN, CDR2 SYDVKM. CDR3 length: 11 residues. In DNA form, the CDR3 reads TGTGCCAGCAGTTACCACAACGAGCAGTACTTC. Encoded protein: CASSYHNEQYF.

This clonotype has just a few counts. The chain employs TRBV7-3 and TRBJ2-6; 10 positions match TRBD1. The germline V gene encodes CDR1 SGHTA and CDR2 FQGTGA. V was pared by 10 bases and J by 2 bases, with 5 bases of the junction left unmatched. The CDR3 loop spans 15 amino acids. The CDR3 sequence: CAIDRGPAGANVLTF. The CDR3 DNA reads as TGTGCCATAGACAGGGGGCCGGCTGGGGCCAACGTCCTGACTTTC.

The chain couples TRBV20-1 to TRBJ1-2; D gene ambiguous. CDR3 length: 13 amino acids. Trimming cost V 1 base and J 8 bases, with 14 bases left between them. Germline V gene sequence: CDR1 DFQATT, CDR2 SNEGSKA (reference sequence). In nucleotides, the CDR3 is TGCAGTGCTAGAGTTGTACAAGAAAAAGGCTACACCTTC. This gives the protein CSARVVQEKGYTF.

This sequence joins TRBV28 and TRBJ1-2; 9 bases map to TRBD1. V shed 6 bases, J shed 6 bases, and the junction held 8 bases outside the gene matches. This CDR3 has 14 residues. Germline-derived CDR1 and CDR2 are MDHEN and SYDVKM. CDR3 region: CASSQQGALNGYTF. DNA of the CDR3: TGTGCCAGCAGCCAACAGGGGGCGTTAAATGGCTACACCTTC.

This clonotype was counted only a few times. The J gene is TRBJ1-4, the V gene TRBV12-5, with D uncertain. In germline, CDR1 is LGHNT, CDR2 FRNRAP. V lost 4 bases to trimming and J lost 4 bases, with 10 bases between them. The CDR3 is 14 amino acids. CDR3 in amino acids: CASGSSRFNEKLFF. The CDR3 DNA sequence: TGTGCTAGTGGTTCCTCCAGGTTTAATGAAAAACTGTTTTTT.

This chain joins TRBV7-3 and TRBJ2-2, with 7 positions matching TRBD1. The germline CDR1 and CDR2 sequences are SGHTA and FQGTGA. J gave up 0 bases and V 6 bases, and 4 bases lay outside the gene matches. The CDR3 sequence is 15 residues long. CDR3 nucleotide sequence: TGTGCCAGCAGGGAGCAGGGGGCGAACACCGGGGAGCTGTTTTTT. Its translation: CASREQGANTGELFF. Based on the CDR3 plus reference TRBV7-3 and TRBJ2-2, the full variable domain is GAGVSQTPSNKVTEKGKYVELRCDPISGHTALYWYRQSLGQGPEFLIYFQGTGAADDSGLPNDRFFAVRPEGSVSTLKIQRTERGDSAVYLCASREQGANTGELFFGEGSRLTVL.

This clonotype came up once. The rearrangement joins TRBV9 to TRBJ2-4; D is unclear. Deletions cut 3 bases from V and 3 bases from J, with 10 bases between. Per germline, CDR1 SGDLS and CDR2 YYNGEE. The CDR3 is 14 amino acids. Here the CDR3 DNA reads TGTGCCAGCAGCGACCGAGGCGGCAAAAACATTCAGTACTTC. Residues: CASSDRGGKNIQYF.

The rearrangement links TRBV12-3 or TRBV12-4 to TRBJ2-5; maybe TRBD2 (6 bases). The DNA end is more similar to TRBJ2-7, so the J call may be wrong. The CDR3 runs 14 residues. CDR3 in amino acids: CASSFGGSFYEQYF. The CDR3 DNA sequence: TGTGCCAGCAGTTTCGGAGGGAGTTTTTACGAGCAGTACTTC.

This clonotype was seen a few times. The rearrangement joins TRBV20-1 to TRBJ1-2; D not certain. Trimming pared 1 base from V and 4 bases from J, leaving 16 bases between. Germline V gene data show CDR1 as DFQATT and CDR2 as SNEGSKA (reference sequence). This CDR3 spans 15 amino acids. The CDR3 region is CSARVPHGMVYGYTF. In DNA form, the CDR3 reads TGCAGTGCTAGAGTTCCACACGGTATGGTCTATGGCTACACCTTC.

This clonotype was counted a few times. The gene calls are TRBV20-1 and TRBJ1-1; maybe TRBD1 (6 bases). CDR3 length: 12 amino acids. Germline assignment: CDR1 DFQATT and CDR2 SNEGSKA (reference sequence). Here the CDR3 reads CRVTGSGTEAFF. CDR3 nucleotides: TGCAGGGTTACAGGGTCCGGCACTGAAGCTTTCTTT.

In this sample, this clonotype turned up a few times. The gene calls are TRBV20-1 and TRBJ1-2; D call uncertain. The CDR3 consists of 14 residues. Trimming removed 3 bases at V and 1 base at J, with 12 bases between. Germline CDR1 and CDR2: DFQATT and SNEGSKA (reference sequence). CDR3 residues: CSARSGRSNYGYTF. CDR3 nucleotide sequence: TGCAGTGCTAGGTCGGGCAGGAGTAACTATGGCTACACCTTC.

The V gene is TRBV7-2, the J gene TRBJ2-7; TRBD2 might be the D (5 bases). The CDR3 is 12 residues long. Trimming pared 5 bases from V and 7 bases from J, leaving 12 bases between. CDR1 and CDR2 from the germline V gene are SGHTA and FQGNSA. CDR3 residues: CASSLGLFEQYF. The DNA of the CDR3 is TGTGCCAGCAGCCTCGGACTTTTTGAGCAGTACTTC.

The sample holds a few counts of this clonotype. The gene calls are TRBV5-6 and TRBJ2-6; no clear D gene. The CDR3 spans 13 residues. V was shortened by 4 bases and J by 0 bases, with 2 bases between the two germline ends. Per germline, CDR1 SGHDT and CDR2 YYEEEE. The CDR3 bases are TGTGCCAGCAGCATCTCTGGGGCCAACGTCCTGACTTTC. Translated: CASSISGANVLTF.